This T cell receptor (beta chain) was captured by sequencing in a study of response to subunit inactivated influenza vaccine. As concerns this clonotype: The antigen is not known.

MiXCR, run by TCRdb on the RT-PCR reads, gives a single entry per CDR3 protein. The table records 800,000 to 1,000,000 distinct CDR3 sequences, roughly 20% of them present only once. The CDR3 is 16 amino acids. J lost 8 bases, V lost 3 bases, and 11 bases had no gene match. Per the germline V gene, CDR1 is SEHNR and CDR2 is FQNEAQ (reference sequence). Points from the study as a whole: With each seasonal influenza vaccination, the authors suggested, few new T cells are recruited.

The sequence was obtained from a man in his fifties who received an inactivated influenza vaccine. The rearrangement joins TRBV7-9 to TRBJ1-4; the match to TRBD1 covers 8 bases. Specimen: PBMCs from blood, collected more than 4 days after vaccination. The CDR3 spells CASSFVLAGGAEKLFF. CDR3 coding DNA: TGTGCCAGCAGCTTCGTTCTGGCAGGGGGCGCCGAAAAACTGTTTTTT.